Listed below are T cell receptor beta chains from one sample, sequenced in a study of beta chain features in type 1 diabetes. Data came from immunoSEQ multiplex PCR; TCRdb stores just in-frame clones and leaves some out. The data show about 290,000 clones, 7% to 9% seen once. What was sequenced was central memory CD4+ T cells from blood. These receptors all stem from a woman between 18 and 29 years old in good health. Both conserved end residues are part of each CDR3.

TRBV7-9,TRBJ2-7,CASSPTFSSHTSYEQYF
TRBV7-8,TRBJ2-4,CASSPVTPGQRSVLAKNIQYF
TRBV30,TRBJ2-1,CAWSRTSGRGEQFF
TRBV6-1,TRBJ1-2,CASSEAGTGTYGYTF
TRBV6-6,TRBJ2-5,CASSYVGATQETQYF
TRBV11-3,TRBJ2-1,CASSLSPTGLGPYNEQFF
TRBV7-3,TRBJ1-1,CASSSYGQNTEAFF
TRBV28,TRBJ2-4,CASSSGSATNIQYF
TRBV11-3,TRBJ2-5,CASSLGGRGSETQYF
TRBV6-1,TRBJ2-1,CASSELAAGGYNEQFF
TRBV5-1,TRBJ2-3,CASSSGLAPDTQYF
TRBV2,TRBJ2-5,CASSGQQETQYF
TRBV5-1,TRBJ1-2,CASSLARTGAGGYTF
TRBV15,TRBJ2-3,CATSSDPTDTQYF
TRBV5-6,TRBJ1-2,CASSLGRVGEF
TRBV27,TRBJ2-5,CASSPQLAGTYKTQYF
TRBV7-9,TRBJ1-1,CAGVAGLNTEAFF
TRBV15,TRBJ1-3,CATSRIEKSSGNTIYF
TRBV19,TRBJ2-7,CASSAGTGTYEQYF
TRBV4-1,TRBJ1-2,CASSQTSTGGPYGYTF
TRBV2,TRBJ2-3,CVWASGLDTQYF
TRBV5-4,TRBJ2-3,CASSFSTDTQYF
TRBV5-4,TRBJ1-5,CASSLESLARQPQHF
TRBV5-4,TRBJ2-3,CASSFVAGGADTQYF
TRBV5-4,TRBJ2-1,CASSLGLATYNEQFF
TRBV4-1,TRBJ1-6,CASSQVSSPLHF
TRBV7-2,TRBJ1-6,CASSLGTVVNSPLHF
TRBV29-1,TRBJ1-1,CSVGELGLNTEAFF
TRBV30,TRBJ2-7,CAWSTSSYEQYF
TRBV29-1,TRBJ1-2,CSVEAPSRYGYTF
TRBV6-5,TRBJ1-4,CASSRLGVGGEKLFF
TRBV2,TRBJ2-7,CASREGDIGNEQYF
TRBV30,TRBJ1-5,CALSDRGNQPQHF
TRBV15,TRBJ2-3,CASREGTATDTQYF
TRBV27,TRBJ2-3,CASSIGRFTDTQYF
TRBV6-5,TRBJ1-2,CASSYWIRGYGYTF
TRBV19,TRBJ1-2,CASSTQGTGYTF
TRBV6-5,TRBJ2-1,CASSYSRGGSYNEQFF
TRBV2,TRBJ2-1,CASRERSGGPYNEQFF
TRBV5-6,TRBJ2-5,CASSSTGTPSSETQYF
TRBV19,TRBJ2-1,CASIRDRGNNEQFF
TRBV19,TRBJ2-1,CASSPRTVPGSYNEQFF
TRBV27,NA,CASTEYQGAGYEQYF
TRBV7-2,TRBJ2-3,CASSLTGTSGTDTQYF
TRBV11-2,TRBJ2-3,CASSFLLAGGRSDTQYF
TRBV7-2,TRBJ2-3,CASSYDRGQDTQYF
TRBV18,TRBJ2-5,CASSPLEQTKKETQYF
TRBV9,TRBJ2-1,CASSVGWGSSYNEQFF
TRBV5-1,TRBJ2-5,CASSSPGDPRETQYF
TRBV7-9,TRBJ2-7,CASSLGGGPNSYEQYF
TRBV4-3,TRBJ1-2,CASSQDELSGSYGYTF
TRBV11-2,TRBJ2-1,CASSARGIEQFF